This TCR beta chain was retrieved from a study of blood T cells in healthy people across ages. It was with a sample-barcoded 5' primer and a J-beta primer mix that a second PCR of roughly 7 to 12 cycles was run. Each CDR3 protein gets one entry after TCRdb re-called the 5' RACE reads with MiXCR. The table shows over 1,500,000 distinct CDR3 sequences, with about 50% occurring only once. Trimming removed 3 bases from V and 0 bases from J, with 15 bases in between. Germline V gene sequence: CDR1 SGHTA, CDR2 FQGNSA. CDR3 length: 17 amino acids. The sample consisted of blood. The receptor was derived from a woman aged 40 to 50 in good health. The rearrangement links TRBV7-2 to TRBJ2-1, with D maybe TRBD2 (6 bases). DNA for the CDR3: TGTGCCAGCAGCTTCCCCTCTGACGGGAGCTCCTACAATGAGCAGTTCTTC. This encodes CASSFPSDGSSYNEQFF.